Listed below are T cell receptor beta chains from one sample, sequenced in a study of spatial heterogeneity in lung cancer. TCRdb re-called the 5' RACE reads with MiXCR, one entry per CDR3 protein. The sample includes about 30,000 distinct CDR3 sequences, approximately 8.4% of them seen just once. The material sequenced was PBMCs, taken at surgery. All receptors come from a female donor with early-stage non-small cell lung cancer. CDR3s include the opening cysteine and the closing phenylalanine or tryptophan. The order of the fields is V gene, clone size, D gene, J gene, CDR3 length, CDR3 protein, CDR3 DNA. D genes are given only for firm matches. Only some rows state a clone size, as once, few, many or a class for expanded clones.

TRBV24-1,many,.,TRBJ2-2,15,CATSDWRGRTGELFF,TGTGCCACCAGTGATTGGAGGGGGCGGACCGGGGAGCTGTTTTTT
TRBV18,many,TRBD1,TRBJ2-7,14,CASSPGTGGYEQYF,TGTGCCAGCTCACCAGGGACAGGGGGCTACGAGCAGTACTTC
TRBV3-1,once,.,TRBJ1-1,13,CASSQAVDTEAFF,TGTGCCAGCAGCCAAGCGGTGGACACTGAAGCTTTCTTT
TRBV20-1,many,.,TRBJ2-5,13,CSARMAGQETQYF,TGCAGTGCTAGAATGGCAGGTCAAGAGACCCAGTACTTC
TRBV20-1,few,.,TRBJ1-1,12,CSARVRGTEAFF,TGCAGTGCTAGAGTACGGGGCACTGAAGCTTTCTTT
TRBV19,many,.,TRBJ1-4,12,CASSFTGKKLFF,TGTGCCAGTAGCTTCACAGGGAAAAAACTGTTTTTT
TRBV6-6,.,.,TRBJ1-2,11,CASVGNYGYTF,TGTGCCAGCGTCGGTAACTATGGCTACACCTTC
TRBV20-1,.,.,TRBJ2-3,12,CSAYRPTDTQYF,TGCAGTGCTTATCGGCCCACAGATACGCAGTATTTT
TRBV20-1,few,.,TRBJ2-7,12,CSARARFDEQYF,TGCAGTGCTAGGGCCCGGTTCGACGAGCAGTACTTC
TRBV2,few,.,TRBJ2-7,16,CASSVLPAGSSYEQYF,TGTGCCAGCAGTGTTCTCCCGGCGGGTAGCTCCTACGAGCAGTACTTC